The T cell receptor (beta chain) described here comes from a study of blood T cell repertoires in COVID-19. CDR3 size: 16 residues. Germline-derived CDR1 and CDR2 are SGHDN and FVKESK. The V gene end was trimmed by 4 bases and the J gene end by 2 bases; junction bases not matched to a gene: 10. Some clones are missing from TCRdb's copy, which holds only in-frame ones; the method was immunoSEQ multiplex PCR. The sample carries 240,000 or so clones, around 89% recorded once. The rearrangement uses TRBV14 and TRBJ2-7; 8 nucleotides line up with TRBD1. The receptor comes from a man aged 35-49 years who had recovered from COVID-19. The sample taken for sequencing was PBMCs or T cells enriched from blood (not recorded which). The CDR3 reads CASSRRQGSRAYEQYF. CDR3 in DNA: TGTGCCAGCAGCCGACGACAGGGGTCAAGGGCCTACGAGCAGTACTTC.